This TCR beta chain is drawn from a study of blood T cell repertoires in COVID-19. Study at large: There were acute and convalescent COVID-19 samples, and they came from the United States, Italy and Spain. From T cells, B-cell-depleted T cells, or PBMCs came the material, which was cDNA or gDNA.

Seattle participants joined during active infection and were tracked over time. V lost 0 bases and J lost 3, with 18 bases in between. Germline loops: CDR1 SGDLS, CDR2 YYNGEE. CDR3 size: 17 residues. Libraries were prepared by immunoSEQ multiplex PCR; TCRdb keeps only in-frame clonotypes and omits some of them. Of roughly 160,000 clones in the sample, around nine tenths were seen once. This sequence was found in a man between 60 and 75 years old with COVID-19, enrolled during active disease. Specimen: peripheral blood. The rearrangement uses TRBV9 and TRBJ1-1; no clear D gene. CDR3 in DNA: TGTGCCAGCAGCGTAGGGCCGGGGTATGGGGAACACACTGAAGCTTTCTTT. It yields the protein CASSVGPGYGEHTEAFF.